This is a list of T cell receptor beta chains from one sample in a study of glioma-infiltrating T cells. TCRdb fed the multiplex PCR reads into MiXCR, producing one record per CDR3 protein. The sample records fewer than 250,000 distinct CDR3 sequences, more than 25% being singletons. Sequences were obtained from glioma tissue, nonneoplastic brain tissue, or PBMCs (not recorded which). The receptors here all came from a human donor with low-grade glioma or glioblastoma, undergoing nonglioma brain surgery, or in good health (not recorded which). Both conserved end residues are trimmed from each CDR3. The D gene is left open where the match is weak.

D gene	J gene	V gene	CDR3 protein
TRBD1	TRBJ1-2	TRBV4-1	ASSQGVGTGLYGYT
TRBD2	TRBJ2-5	TRBV27	ASSRGLAEFQETQY
TRBD2	TRBJ2-3	TRBV7-8	ASSLARVAGSADTQY
-	TRBJ1-4	TRBV27	ASTSLRETKYEKLF
TRBD1	TRBJ2-2	TRBV6-1	ASRNRDREGGIGELF
TRBD1	TRBJ2-7	TRBV6-1	ASNPTGASSYEQY
-	TRBJ2-3	TRBV6-5	ASSYSNTGPGTDTQY
-	TRBJ1-1	TRBV30	AWSVLGSEAF
TRBD1	TRBJ2-4	TRBV5-6	ASSLAPGQEWKNRKNIQY
-	TRBJ2-7	TRBV7-6	ASSPLRNAYEQY
TRBD1	TRBJ2-1	TRBV6-4	ASSDSGQSYNEQF
TRBD2	TRBJ2-1	TRBV20-1	SASPGTSATYKQF
-	TRBJ2-3	TRBV7-3	ASSSRPGSTRDTQY
-	TRBJ1-2	TRBV19	ASSKTDLNYGYT
TRBD1	TRBJ2-4	TRBV5-4	ASSSPGQLAKNIQY
-	TRBJ2-1	TRBV6-1	AISEGARGDEQF
TRBD1	TRBJ2-2	TRBV19	ASSIDRVTEEMF
-	TRBJ2-7	TRBV5-8	ASSQRTYEQY
-	TRBJ1-1	TRBV19	ASSIEQSGYRDTEAF
-	TRBJ1-5	TRBV28	ASNDWTPNQPQH
-	TRBJ2-7	TRBV5-6	ASILGHLYEQY
TRBD1	TRBJ2-1	TRBV4-3	ASSQDRQGDNEQF
-	TRBJ2-1	TRBV7-2	ASSLLSGLNNEQF
TRBD1	TRBJ1-6	TRBV5-4	ASSPRRGTVNSPLH
TRBD1	TRBJ1-2	TRBV7-9	ARSFLRQGQSNGYT
-	TRBJ1-3	TRBV7-8	ASSPTRSSGNTIY
-	TRBJ2-7	TRBV7-2	ASSFDRFSYEQY
TRBD1	TRBJ1-1	TRBV10-2	ASSDDRDTEAF
TRBD2	TRBJ2-7	TRBV6-1	ARRPRAGASYEQD
-	TRBJ1-2	TRBV7-2	ASSLGAYGYT
TRBD1	TRBJ1-1	TRBV5-4	ASSRDRNTEAF
TRBD2	TRBJ2-7	TRBV3-1	ASSPTGGSIYERY
-	TRBJ2-2	TRBV5-5	ASRNQGIPTGELF
-	TRBJ1-2	TRBV27	ASSLSTSNYYGYT
-	TRBJ2-7	TRBV29-1	SVEVVGREYEQY
TRBD1	TRBJ2-7	TRBV6-6	ASSYQGQGRDEQY
-	TRBJ2-1	TRBV3-1	ASARSWEQF
TRBD2	TRBJ2-7	TRBV5-1	ASSGDYRAEQY
-	TRBJ1-1	TRBV7-2	ASSYSVNTEAF
TRBD1	TRBJ2-1	TRBV6-2/TRBV6-3	ASSTGTGSYNEQF
TRBD2	TRBJ2-5	TRBV30	AWSRTSGQETQY
TRBD2	TRBJ2-7	TRBV6-5	ASSYSWLADYEQY
TRBD1	TRBJ1-1	TRBV24-1	ATGAGGTVTEAF
TRBD1	TRBJ2-5	TRBV27	ASSSRGPQETQY
-	TRBJ2-1	TRBV12-3/TRBV12-4	ASSSGTNEQF
-	TRBJ2-3	TRBV19	ASSSNRASTDTQY
-	TRBJ1-5	TRBV27	ASSRQGSNQPQH
-	TRBJ2-1	TRBV5-5	ASTGTPRGGEQF